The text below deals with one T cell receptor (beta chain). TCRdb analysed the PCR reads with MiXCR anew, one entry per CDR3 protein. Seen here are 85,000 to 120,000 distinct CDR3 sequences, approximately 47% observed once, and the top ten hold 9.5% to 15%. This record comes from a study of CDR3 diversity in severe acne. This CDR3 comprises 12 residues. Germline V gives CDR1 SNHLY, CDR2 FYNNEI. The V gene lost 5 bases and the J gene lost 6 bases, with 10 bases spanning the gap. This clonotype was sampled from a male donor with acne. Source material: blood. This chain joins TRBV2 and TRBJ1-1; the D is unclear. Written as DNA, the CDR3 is TGTGCCAGCAGTTTCAATAGCGCTGAAGCTTTCTTT. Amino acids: CASSFNSAEAFF.